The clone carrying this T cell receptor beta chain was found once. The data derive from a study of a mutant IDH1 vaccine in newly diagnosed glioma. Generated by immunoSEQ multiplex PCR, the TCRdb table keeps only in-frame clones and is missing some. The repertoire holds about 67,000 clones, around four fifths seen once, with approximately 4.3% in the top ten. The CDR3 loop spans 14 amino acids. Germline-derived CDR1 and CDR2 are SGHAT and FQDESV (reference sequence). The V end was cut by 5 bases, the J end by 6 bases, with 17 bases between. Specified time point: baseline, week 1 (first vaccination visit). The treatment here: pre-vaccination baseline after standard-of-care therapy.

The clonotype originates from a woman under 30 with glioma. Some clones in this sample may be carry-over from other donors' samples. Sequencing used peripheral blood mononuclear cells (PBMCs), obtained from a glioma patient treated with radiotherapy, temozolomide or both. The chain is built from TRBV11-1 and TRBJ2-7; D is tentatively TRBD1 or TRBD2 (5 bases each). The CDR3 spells CASSNRDGAVEQYF. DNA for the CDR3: TGTGCCAGCAGCAACCGGGACGGTGCGGTCGAGCAGTACTTC.